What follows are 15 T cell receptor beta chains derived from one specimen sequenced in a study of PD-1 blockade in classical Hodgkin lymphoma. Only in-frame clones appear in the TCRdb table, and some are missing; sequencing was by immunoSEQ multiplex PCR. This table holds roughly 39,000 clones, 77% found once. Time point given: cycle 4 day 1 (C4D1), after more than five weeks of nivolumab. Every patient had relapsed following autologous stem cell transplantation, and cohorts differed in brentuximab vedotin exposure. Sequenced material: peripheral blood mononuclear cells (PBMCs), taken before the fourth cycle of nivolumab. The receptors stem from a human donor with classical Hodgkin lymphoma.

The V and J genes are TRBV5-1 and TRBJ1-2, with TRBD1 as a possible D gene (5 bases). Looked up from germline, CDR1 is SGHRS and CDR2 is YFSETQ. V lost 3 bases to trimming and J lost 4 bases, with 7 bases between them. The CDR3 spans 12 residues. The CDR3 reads CASSSDIYGYTF. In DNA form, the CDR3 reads TGCGCCAGCAGCTCGGACATCTATGGCTACACCTTC.

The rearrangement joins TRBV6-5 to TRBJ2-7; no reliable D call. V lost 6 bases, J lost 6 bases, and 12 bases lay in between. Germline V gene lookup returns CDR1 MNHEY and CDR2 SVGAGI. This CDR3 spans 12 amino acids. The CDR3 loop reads CASSRSNGEQYF. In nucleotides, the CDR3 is TGTGCCAGCAGCCGTTCCAACGGCGAGCAGTACTTC.

CDR3 nucleotide sequence: TGTGCCAGCAGCTTGATCCAGGGGGGCTCTAACTATGGCTACACCTTC. It is translated as CASSLIQGGSNYGYTF. The genes are TRBV5-6 and TRBJ1-2; 7 positions match TRBD1. Germline CDR1 SGHDT, CDR2 YYEEEE. The CDR3 is 16 amino acids. V was pared by 1 base and J by 0 bases, with 6 bases of the junction left unmatched.

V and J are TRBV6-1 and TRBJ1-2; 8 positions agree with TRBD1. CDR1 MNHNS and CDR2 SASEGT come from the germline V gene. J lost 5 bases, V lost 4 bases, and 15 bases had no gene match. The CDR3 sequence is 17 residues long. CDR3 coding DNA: TGTGCCAGCAGTGCGCGTGACAGGGGCCCCCGGATTTATGGCTACACCTTC. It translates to CASSARDRGPRIYGYTF.

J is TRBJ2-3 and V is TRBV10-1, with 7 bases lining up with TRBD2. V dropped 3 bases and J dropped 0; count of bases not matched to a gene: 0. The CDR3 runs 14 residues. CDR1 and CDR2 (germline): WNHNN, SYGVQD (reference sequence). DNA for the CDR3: TGCGCCAGCAGTGAAGCGGGGAGCACAGATACGCAGTATTTT. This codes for CASSEAGSTDTQYF.

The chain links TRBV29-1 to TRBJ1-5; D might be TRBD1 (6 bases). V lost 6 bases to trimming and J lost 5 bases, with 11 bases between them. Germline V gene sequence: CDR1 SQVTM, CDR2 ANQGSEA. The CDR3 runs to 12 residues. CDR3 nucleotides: TGCAGCGTAAGGGGGGTTGATCAGCCCCAGCATTTT. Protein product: CSVRGVDQPQHF.

The CDR3 spells CASSMGRETQYF. Here the CDR3 DNA reads TGTGCCAGTAGTATGGGCAGGGAGACCCAGTACTTC. V gene TRBV19 combines with J gene TRBJ2-5; D not certain. The CDR3 consists of 12 residues. Germline assignment: CDR1 LNHDA and CDR2 SQIVND (reference sequence). The V gene lost 3 bases and the J gene lost 5 bases, with 7 bases spanning the gap.

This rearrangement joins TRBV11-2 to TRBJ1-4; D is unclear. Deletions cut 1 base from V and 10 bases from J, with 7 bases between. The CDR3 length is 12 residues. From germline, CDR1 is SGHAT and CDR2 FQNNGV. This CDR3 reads CASSLGNAKLFF. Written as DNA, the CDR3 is TGTGCCAGCAGCTTAGGTAACGCAAAACTGTTTTTT.

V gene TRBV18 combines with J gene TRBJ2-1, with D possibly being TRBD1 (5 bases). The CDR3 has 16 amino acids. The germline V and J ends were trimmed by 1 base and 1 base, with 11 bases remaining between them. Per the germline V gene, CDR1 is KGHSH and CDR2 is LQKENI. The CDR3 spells CASSPLAGMSYNEQFF. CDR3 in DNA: TGTGCCAGCTCACCACTGGCAGGGATGTCCTACAATGAGCAGTTCTTC.

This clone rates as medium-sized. CDR3 sequence: CASSAGGTYYEQYF. The CDR3 region has the DNA TGTGCCAGCAGCGCGGGGGGCACCTACTACGAGCAGTACTTC. J is TRBJ2-7 and V is TRBV7-9; TRBD2 agrees at 8 bases. Per the germline V gene, CDR1 is SEHNR and CDR2 is FQNEAQ (reference sequence). CDR3 length equals 14 residues. V shed 5 bases and J 3 bases; nucleotides not matched to a gene: 6.

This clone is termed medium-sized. As DNA, the CDR3 is TGTGCCAGTAACAGGGGGGAAAACAATGAGCAGTTCTTC. Its translation is CASNRGENNEQFF. The gene calls are TRBV19 and TRBJ2-1, with 8 bases matching TRBD1. Germline CDR1 and CDR2: LNHDA and SQIVND (reference sequence). The CDR3 length is 13 residues. J gave up 5 bases and V 7 bases, and 4 bases lay outside the gene matches.

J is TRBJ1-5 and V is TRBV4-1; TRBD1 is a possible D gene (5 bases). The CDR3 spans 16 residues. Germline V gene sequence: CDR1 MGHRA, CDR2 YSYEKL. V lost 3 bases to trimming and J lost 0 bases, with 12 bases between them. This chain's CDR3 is CASSHFDRFSNQPQHF. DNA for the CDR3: TGCGCCAGCAGCCATTTCGACAGATTTAGCAATCAGCCCCAGCATTTT.

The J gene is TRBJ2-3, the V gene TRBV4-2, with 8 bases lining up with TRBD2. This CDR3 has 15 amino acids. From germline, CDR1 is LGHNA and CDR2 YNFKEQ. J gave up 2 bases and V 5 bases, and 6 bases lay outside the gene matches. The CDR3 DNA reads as TGTGCCAGCAGCGCCTTAGCGGGGCACACAGATACGCAGTATTTT. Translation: CASSALAGHTDTQYF.

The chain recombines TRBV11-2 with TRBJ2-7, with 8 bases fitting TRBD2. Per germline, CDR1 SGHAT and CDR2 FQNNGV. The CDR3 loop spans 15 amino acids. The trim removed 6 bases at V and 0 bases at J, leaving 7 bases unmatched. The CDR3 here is CASSYRTSGSYEQYF. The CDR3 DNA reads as TGTGCCAGCAGTTACCGAACTAGCGGCTCCTACGAGCAGTACTTC.

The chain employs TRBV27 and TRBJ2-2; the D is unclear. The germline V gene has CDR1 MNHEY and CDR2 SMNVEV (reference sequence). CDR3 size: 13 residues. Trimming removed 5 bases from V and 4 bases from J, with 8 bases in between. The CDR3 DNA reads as TGTGCCAGCAGTACACGGCTCACCGGGGAGCTGTTTTTT. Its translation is CASSTRLTGELFF.